A single sample is the source of the 10 T cell receptor beta chains below, sequenced in a study of shared clonotypes between healthy human individuals. This table comes from immunoSEQ multiplex PCR, and its TCRdb copy is limited to in-frame clones, with some not included. This table holds hundreds of thousands of clones, about 96% found once. Positively selected for CCR7, the CD45RO-negative cells used as naive CD8 cells excluded terminally differentiated effector memory CD45RA+ cells. Specimen: naive CD8+ T cells sorted from blood. The receptors were sampled from a woman aged 25 to 39 in good health.

V and J are TRBV7-8 and TRBJ2-3, with no clear D. The CDR3 totals 12 residues. V lost 2 bases and J lost 4, with 4 bases in between. Germline CDR1 reads SGHVS; CDR2 reads FQNEAQ. Here the CDR3 reads CASSLPPDTQYF. CDR3 in DNA: TGTGCCAGCAGCTTACCCCCAGATACGCAGTATTTT.

This clone was seen once. The V call is TRBV27, the J call TRBJ2-7; TRBD1 is a possible D gene (6 bases). The CDR3 has 11 amino acids. Trimming left V 7 bases short and J 6 bases short, with 10 bases between. The germline gives CDR1 MNHEY, CDR2 SMNVEV (reference sequence). CDR3 residues: CASTRGGEQYF. DNA for the CDR3: TGTGCCAGCACGAGAGGGGGCGAGCAGTACTTC.

CDR3 sequence: CASSLVTGGTEAFF. The DNA of the CDR3 is TGTGCCAGCAGCTTGGTAACAGGGGGCACTGAAGCTTTCTTT. V gene TRBV7-2 combines with J gene TRBJ1-1; 8 bases are a match to TRBD1. The V and J ends lost 3 bases and 4 bases, in that order; junction bases with no gene match: 4. The V gene's germline CDR1 is SGHTA and CDR2 FQGNSA. The CDR3 extends over 14 amino acids. The whole variable domain, filled in from reference TRBV7-2 and TRBJ1-1, reads GAGVSQSPSNKVTEKGKDVELRCDPISGHTALYWYRQSLGQGLEFLIYFQGNSAPDKSGLPSDRFSAERTGGSVSTLTIQRTQQEDSAVYLCASSLVTGGTEAFFGQGTRLTVV.

The rearrangement links TRBV7-9 to TRBJ2-1, with D possibly being TRBD2 (5 bases). Trimming pared 5 bases from V and 1 base from J, leaving 9 bases between. The CDR3 is made up of 14 amino acids. Germline CDR1 is SEHNR and CDR2 is FQNEAQ (reference sequence). DNA for the CDR3: TGTGCCAGCAGCCCCCGGGATTCCTACAATGAGCAGTTCTTC. Translated, it gives CASSPRDSYNEQFF.

The rearrangement links TRBV7-6 to TRBJ2-7; a weak D match, TRBD2 (7 bases). Trimming took 4 bases from V and 5 from J, leaving 24 bases between them. This CDR3 comprises 17 residues. Per the germline V gene, CDR1 is SGHVS and CDR2 is FNYEAQ. The CDR3 protein is CASSSAPWGGQDNEQYF. For the CDR3, the DNA is TGTGCCAGCAGCTCCGCCCCCTGGGGGGGGCAGGACAACGAGCAGTACTTC.

The gene calls are TRBV27 and TRBJ2-2; unclear D gene. This CDR3 spans 14 amino acids. From germline, CDR1 is MNHEY and CDR2 SMNVEV (reference sequence). V lost 4 bases to trimming and J lost 7 bases, with 13 bases between them. The CDR3 DNA is TGTGCCAGCAGTTCCGACACCCATGGCGGGGAGCTGTTTTTT. This sequence encodes CASSSDTHGGELFF.

This chain connects TRBV5-6 to TRBJ2-4, with 13 bases aligning to TRBD2. The germline CDR1 and CDR2 sequences are SGHDT and YYEEEE. The V segment lost 2 bases and the J segment 9 bases; nucleotides outside the gene matches: 5. This CDR3 has 15 amino acids. The CDR3 DNA follows: TGTGCCAGCAGCTTTGGACTAGCGGGAGTTAGCATTCAGTACTTC. This encodes CASSFGLAGVSIQYF.

The rearrangement links TRBV27 to TRBJ1-4, with 8 bases aligning to TRBD1. Trimming at V came to 5 bases and at J to 5 bases, leaving 13 bases not matched to a gene. CDR1 is MNHEY, CDR2 SMNVEV, per germline (reference sequence). The CDR3 is 17 amino acids. Here the CDR3 DNA reads TGTGCCAGCAGTCCAGAGTTCGACAGGGGTCCAAATGAAAAACTGTTTTTT. Protein: CASSPEFDRGPNEKLFF.

The chain combines TRBV6-5 with TRBJ1-5; TRBD1 might be the D (6 bases). Germline CDR1 reads MNHEY; CDR2 reads SVGAGI. The CDR3 loop spans 15 amino acids. Between the trimmed V and J ends, which lost 5 bases and 0 bases, there was a span of 11 bases. CDR3 loop: CASSHTGNSNQPQHF. The DNA of the CDR3 is TGTGCCAGCAGTCATACAGGGAATAGCAATCAGCCCCAGCATTTT.

CDR3 nucleotide sequence: TGTGCCAGCAACAGGGGGAACGAAAAACTGTTTTTT. Residues: CASNRGNEKLFF. This rearrangement joins TRBV5-8 to TRBJ1-4; 8 bases align to TRBD1. The CDR3 has 12 amino acids. The germline CDR1 and CDR2 sequences are SGHTS and YDEGEE. V trimming: 6 bases; J trimming: 8 bases; junction bases outside the gene matches: 3.